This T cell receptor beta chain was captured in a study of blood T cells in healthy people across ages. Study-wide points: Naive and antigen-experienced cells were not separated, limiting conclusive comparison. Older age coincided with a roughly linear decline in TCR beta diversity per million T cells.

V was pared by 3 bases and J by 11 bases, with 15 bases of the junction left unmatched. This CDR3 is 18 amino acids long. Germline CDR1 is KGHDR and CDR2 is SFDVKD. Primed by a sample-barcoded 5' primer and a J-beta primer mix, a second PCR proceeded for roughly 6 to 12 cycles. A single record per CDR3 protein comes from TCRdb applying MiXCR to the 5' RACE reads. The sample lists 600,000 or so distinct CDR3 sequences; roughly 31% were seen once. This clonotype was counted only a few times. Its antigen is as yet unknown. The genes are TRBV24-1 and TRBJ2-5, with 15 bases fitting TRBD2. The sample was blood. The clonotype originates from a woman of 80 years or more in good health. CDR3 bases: TGTGCCACCAGTGATCGGGGACTAGCGGGGGGAAACTACAATGAGCAGTACTTC. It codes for CATSDRGLAGGNYNEQYF.